This TCR beta chain was retrieved from a study of cytomegalovirus exposure and HLA in healthy donors (dated by TCRdb to 2016 to 2017). General notes on the study: An earlier analysis of roughly 630 of the donors reported 276 Gb of sequence data and around 110 million unique TCR beta sequences from some 180 million T cells. A later genetic analysis used genome-wide SNP genotypes for about 60% of the roughly 700 donors, treating that subset as a discovery cohort. Donor age, sex, ethnicity and CMV serostatus were compiled alongside the repertoire data. All discovery cohort repertoires had been generated on a single sequencing platform. The number of donors typed differed by locus, with about 629-640 for A, B, C, DRB1 and DQB1, 522 for DQA1, about 610 for DPA1, and 450 to 480 for DPB1. To predict cytomegalovirus infection status, the study combined high-throughput TCR immunosequencing, statistical association of individual TCRs with disease status, and machine learning. The study aimed to test whether cataloging public T cell receptors could reveal signatures of past pathogen exposure. An early release covering about 600 HLA-typed donors comprised about 300 gigabases of sequencing data and around 85 million unique TCR sequences. An earlier analysis of around 580 of the donors used high-throughput TCR beta sequencing to judge whether each TCR beta V gene segment behaved as functional or pseudogenic. HLA typing included class I and class II loci at four-digit resolution. The genetic ancestry cluster associated with self-reported Caucasian donors included about 84% of the roughly 390 genotyped donors. In the later analysis, no new phenotypic data were used to find candidate immune exposures; instead, reliance was placed on TCR beta sequences and their occurrence across donors. A separate validation cohort of roughly 130 different subjects was used in addition to the roughly 670-subject first cohort. The study profiled the T cell repertoires of about 720 subjects by immunosequencing and related them to cytomegalovirus serostatus. Roughly 5 DR-DQ haplotypes were handled as single units for association and clustering, since linkage in the cohort was strong. To study patterns of TCR occurrence, a later analysis re-analyzed previously published TCR beta repertoires from 666 donors and added high-resolution HLA genotyping. Among over 350 genotyped donors of the cohort, an average of around 240,000 unique TCR beta nucleotide sequences were sequenced per donor, 15% to 20% of them non-productive.

On this clone: Its antigen is still unknown. Nothing much larger sits one base from this clone, and base qualities are not available.

The library was built by means of the immunoSEQ multiplex PCR assay. For the multiplex PCR, a mixture combining 60 forward primers for TCR Vbeta segments and 13 reverse primers for TCR Jbeta segments was used. The CDR3 region of rearranged TCR beta genes was amplified from genomic DNA by a multiplex PCR assay. On the Illumina HiSeq System, the amplified TCR beta libraries were sequenced as 87-base-pair reads. For the original study's pipeline: A later analysis tallied roughly 78 million unique TCR beta chains across the approximately 670 repertoires, and approximately 12 million of those chains were shared by two or more donors. To remove PCR and sequencing errors, raw reads were error-corrected and collapsed into unique sequences using a nearest-neighbor algorithm that merged closely related sequences. Alignment of CDR3 sequences to IMGT reference sequences was used to assign V, D and J gene segments. Each retained sequence needed at least a six-nucleotide match to both a V gene segment and a J gene segment. Rearrangements were called productive when the CDR3 lacked stop codons and stayed in frame with V and J; all others were non-productive. Following IMGT convention, CDR3 was defined as the stretch from the second conserved V-encoded cysteine to the conserved J-encoded phenylalanine. The earlier analysis of approximately 500 of the donors excluded sequences that lacked an unambiguous match to a single V gene segment. An earlier analysis of a few hundred of the donors classified V segments as functional when productive rearrangements were above 56.7% and as segregating when the standard deviation between donors was above 5%. A statistical classification framework was developed to diagnose cytomegalovirus status using the catalog of TCR beta chain sequences. In a later analysis, V and J genes were assigned by comparing TCR nucleotide sequences against IMGT/GENE-DB human TR gene sequences. In a later analysis, CDR3 sequences and most-parsimonious VDJ recombination scenarios were assigned using the TCRdist pipeline. In a later analysis, each TCR beta chain was defined by its CDR3 amino acid sequence together with its V-gene family, and reads without a unique V-gene family were excluded. A later analysis removed nearly 600 highly shared, low-generation-probability nucleotide sequences to deal with suspected cross-contamination and a sequencing artifact. In a later analysis, a clonal expansion index was calculated for each public chain from normalized within-repertoire ranks of inferred template counts. In a later analysis, generation probabilities were computed using a VDJ recombination model fitted to out-of-frame rearrangements, and the results were checked against IGoR. Hypergeometric tests were used in a later analysis to score TCR-TCR, TCR-HLA and TCR-CMV co-occurrence, with a repertoire-size bias correction applied to the TCR pairs. False discovery rates were estimated in a later analysis by permuting HLA or CMV assignments 20 times. In a later analysis, co-occurring TCRs were grouped with DBSCAN, and TCRdist sequence similarity was added when clustering was performed within HLA-allele-positive subsets. Repertoires with fewer than 30,000 or more than 120,000 public chains, plus five repertoires with anomalous nucleotide sharing, were excluded from co-occurrence clustering. In its TCRdb copy, this immuneACCESS table keeps in-frame sequences only and misses some clones. Where compared with another copy, unresolved V genes explain less than half of these, and the others have no known cause. The V and J calls and the clone size are those of that table, but D and trimming were determined from the DNA. Here the sample has 95,000 to 150,000 clones; 77% occur a single time. The top ten clones comprise about 13% of the sample.

Relative to germline, V is 2 bases shorter and J is 5 bases shorter, with 4 bases between their ends. Reading from cysteine to phenylalanine, the CDR3 counts 11 amino acids. Only the CDR3 DNA is retained, 33 bases long and in frame from the first base. The germline V gene sets CDR1 to SNHLY and CDR2 to FYNNEI. The study at large found these results: Specific HLA alleles were associated with roughly 17,000 TCR beta sequences at a false discovery rate of 0.05 in a later analysis. Most TCR sequences were observed very rarely across donors, whereas some public TCRs were present in many individuals. HLA typing was unavailable for some donors at each locus, so association tests used only the typed subset. A cluster of highly shared sequence variants was judged likely to represent a technical artifact of the sequencing pipeline. According to a later genetic analysis, donors in an Asian-associated ancestry cluster had fewer N-insertions in productive TCRs than the approximately 630-donor mean. According to the authors, the approach could potentially be generalized to other disease states and immunological phenotypes. Correlated functional status among segregating V segments might reflect linkage disequilibrium, but an unknown experimental factor could not be ruled out. The earlier analysis of approximately 590 of the donors excluded about 16 rarely observed V segments, including chromosome 9 orphons, because counts were too low. An association between a missense DCLRE1C variant and V-gene and J-gene trimming of TCR beta chains was found in a later genetic analysis and replicated in an independent cohort. The study gave a list of 150 to 200 TCR beta chains associated with cytomegalovirus. For the cohort, immune exposure information was limited to CMV serostatus. In a later analysis, HLA-associated TCR beta chains were found to be more clonally expanded and to have lower generation probabilities than equally common non-associated chains. Sequencing depth was assumed to be roughly uniform across donors in the presence/absence analyses, though that assumption may not hold. Because the 87-base-pair reads could not distinguish some IMGT-functional V segments, including TRBV6-2 and TRBV6-3, those segments were excluded. In an earlier analysis of some 640 of the donors, most TCR beta V segments were observed in productive rearrangements about 90% or about 30% of the time, broadly matching IMGT annotations. Most CMV-associated TCR beta chains appeared to be HLA-restricted in a later analysis, and the HLA associations seemed to be driven largely by CMV exposure. A further reported finding was that TCR beta sequences accurately predicted the HLA-A and HLA-B alleles for most subjects in the first cohort. The classifier was reported to diagnose cytomegalovirus status with high specificity and sensitivity in both the original and validation cohorts. A few of the identified cytomegalovirus-associated TCR beta chains were confirmed in vitro to be specific for cytomegalovirus antigens. The cohort was sequenced for TCR beta chains only, and without alpha or paired-chain data the features that could be detected were limited. When HLA alleles, especially DR and DQ, strongly co-occurred, attributing TCR associations to individual alleles was difficult. A later analysis reported that several top co-occurrence clusters appeared linked to parvovirus B19, influenza, CMV and Epstein-Barr virus. A later analysis found that TCR association rates varied across HLA loci, with DRB1 alleles showing the most associated TCRs and HLA-C alleles the fewest.

In total, approximately 690 healthy bone marrow donors made up the cohort. Cohort members were all nominally healthy when sampled, although unrecorded immune exposures were likely present. The donor was CMV seropositive and belonged to the group of 250 to 350 seropositive cohort members. A peripheral blood sample was provided by each donor, and peripheral blood mononuclear cells were used for TCR beta sequencing. The Qiagen DNeasy Blood Extraction Kit was used to extract genomic DNA from the blood cell samples. The source is a woman aged 40 to 49 in good health and CMV-seropositive. The V and J genes are TRBV2 and TRBJ2-7; no D segment can be confidently identified. The sequenced material came from PBMCs. The nucleotide sequence reads TGTGCCAGCAGTGAATTAAACGAGCAGTACTTC. Its protein reads: CASSELNEQYF. Here the CDR3 is joined to the reference TRBV2 and TRBJ2-7 genes, and the full variable domain is: EPEVTQTPSHQVTQMGQEVILRCVPISNHLYFYWYRQILGQKVEFLVSFYNNEISEKSEIFDDQFSVERPDGSNFTLKIRSTKLEDSAMYFCASSELNEQYFGPGTRLTVT.